A selection of T cell receptor beta chains follows, all from one sample in a study of T cell responses to AZD1222 COVID-19 vaccine. Using immunoSEQ multiplex PCR, the repertoire was profiled, and TCRdb retains in-frame clones only, with some absent. The sample has fewer than 120,000 clones; approximately 90% are singletons. Sequencing used peripheral blood, obtained on day 0 of AZD1222 vaccination. These receptors were obtained from an adult in good health. Both conserved end residues are part of each CDR3.

>TRBV5-1
CASSPQSNTGELFF
>TRBV5-1
CASSSGTVPNSPLHF
>TRBV3-1/TRBV3-2
CASSQDWNTGELFF
>TRBV28
CASRTHGGFYNSPLHF
>TRBV28
CASSRHSGSYTF
>TRBV28
CASQVAYNEQFF
>TRBV6-5
CASSPMDLEKLFF
>TRBV7-9
CASSSGQGMAYEQYF
>TRBV7-9
CASSNPLSTGNEQFF
>TRBV28
CASRFMTGNEQYF
>TRBV5-1
CASSLAPGRDRVNEQYF
>TRBV24-1
CATSDPGRYGYTF
>TRBV11-2
CASSLDIGEYNEQFF
>TRBV6-5
CASSSETDYNEQFF
>TRBV11-3
CASSLRPLNYGYTF
>TRBV19
CASSIRGAGNQPQHF
>TRBV7-9
CASRTGAGETQYF
>TRBV29-1
CSVAGTNNSPLHF
>TRBV30
CAWSRAGAGSYEQYF
>TRBV28
CASSPPSGTLFTGQYF
>TRBV7-6
CASSLRLAGSSTDTQYF
>TRBV10-3
CATLTGDPSTDTQYF
>TRBV25-1
CASSFRDEQYF
>TRBV3-1/TRBV3-2
CASSRVSTGAAYGYTF
>TRBV2
CASSPEPGFNQPQHF
>TRBV10-2
CASSPGTVSNQPQHF
>TRBV4-1
CASSLGGTGVDGYTF
>TRBV11-2
CASSDLNYGYTF
>TRBV6-6
CASSSPATGGNGYTF
>TRBV7-3
CASSLSSLGRRDNEQFF
>TRBV19
CASSITGAPETQYF